One and the same sample provided the 15 T cell receptor beta chains below, sequenced in a study of beta chain features in type 1 diabetes. cDNA synthesis used the whole RNA isolate, giving expressed TCRB sequences. Clones were sequenced by immunoSEQ multiplex PCR, and TCRdb holds only the in-frame ones, with some missing. Among 200,000 to 250,000 clones listed, less than 35% were seen once. Sequencing was done on a sample of central memory CD4+ T cells from blood. The receptors stem from a man aged 30 to 45 in good health.

This clone was seen a handful of times. This sequence joins TRBV30 and TRBJ2-1, with 8 bases lining up with TRBD2. The CDR3 is 14 amino acids. The J segment lost 0 bases and the V segment lost 7 bases, leaving 5 bases of the junction unmatched. CDR1 GTSNPN and CDR2 SVGIG come from the germline V gene (reference sequence). The CDR3 nucleotides read TGTGCCTTGCGCGGGGGGAACTCCTACAATGAGCAGTTCTTC. Translating it yields CALRGGNSYNEQFF.

V gene TRBV7-2 combines with J gene TRBJ1-5; D gene uncertain. Trimming pared 5 bases from V and 12 bases from J, leaving 17 bases between. The germline gives CDR1 SGHTA, CDR2 FQGNSA. This CDR3 region has 13 residues. The CDR3 reads CASSPPGPAIQHF. CDR3 sequence (DNA): TGTGCCAGCAGCCCACCCGGGCCGGCGATCCAGCATTTT.

This rearrangement joins TRBV25-1 to TRBJ2-1; a weak D match, TRBD2 (5 bases). Germline CDR1 and CDR2: MGHDK and SYGVNS. V was clipped by 6 bases and J by 2 bases, with 14 bases between them. The CDR3 is 15 amino acids. The CDR3 reads CASRHPGLTYNEQFF. CDR3 coding DNA: TGTGCCAGCAGACATCCGGGATTAACCTACAATGAGCAGTTCTTC. The full variable domain, completed using reference TRBV25-1 and TRBJ2-1, is EADIYQTPRYLVIGTGKKITLECSQTMGHDKMYWYQQDPGMELHLIHYSYGVNSTEKGDLSSESTVSRIRTEHFPLTLESARPSHTSQYLCASRHPGLTYNEQFFGPGTRLTVL.

J is TRBJ2-3 and V is TRBV7-2, with D unclear. The V gene lost 2 bases and the J gene lost 4 bases, with 10 bases spanning the gap. The CDR3 has 14 residues. From germline, CDR1 is SGHTA and CDR2 FQGNSA. The CDR3 nucleotides read TGTGCCAGCAGCTTACCAGCTAGGGCAGATACGCAGTATTTT. Translated, it gives CASSLPARADTQYF.

V gene TRBV10-3 combines with J gene TRBJ1-2; 8 positions match TRBD1. V lost 8 bases to trimming and J lost 6 bases; unmatched junction nucleotides: 5. The CDR3 length is 12 residues. Germline CDR1 is ENHRY and CDR2 is SYGVKD. The CDR3 nucleotides read TGTGCCATCTCTGACAGGGGCGATGGCTACACCTTC. Protein product: CAISDRGDGYTF.

This chain connects TRBV2 to TRBJ1-1; D unresolved. V lost 8 bases and J lost 2, with 15 bases in between. This CDR3 has 14 amino acids. The germline CDR1 and CDR2 sequences are SNHLY and FYNNEI. The CDR3 region is CASVRDPSNTEAFF. The CDR3 nucleotides are TGTGCCAGCGTCCGAGACCCTTCAAACACTGAAGCTTTCTTT.

This chain links TRBV7-9 with TRBJ2-7; the D call may be TRBD1 or TRBD2 (5 bases each). In germline, CDR1 is SEHNR, CDR2 FQNEAQ (reference sequence). The V gene lost 4 bases and the J gene lost 7 bases, with 20 bases spanning the gap. The CDR3 consists of 15 residues. The CDR3 loop is CASSSGGQGIWEQYF. CDR3 DNA: TGTGCCAGCAGCTCCGGCGGGCAGGGCATCTGGGAGCAGTACTTC.

This clone was seen only a few times. The rearrangement links TRBV29-1 to TRBJ2-5; D unresolved. The germline V gene encodes CDR1 SQVTM and CDR2 ANQGSEA. The CDR3 has 11 amino acids. Trimming removed 5 bases from V and 5 bases from J, with 9 bases in between. The CDR3 is CSVLLRETQYF. CDR3 in DNA: TGCAGCGTTCTACTAAGGGAGACCCAGTACTTC.

The chain links TRBV7-2 to TRBJ2-2, with D perhaps TRBD2 (5 bases). V gave up 2 bases and J gave up 4 bases, with 11 bases separating them. Germline assignment: CDR1 SGHTA and CDR2 FQGNSA. The CDR3 runs 15 residues. The CDR3 DNA reads as TGTGCCAGCAGCTTACTGTCCACTAGCACCGGGGAGCTGTTTTTT. Translation gives CASSLLSTSTGELFF. The full variable domain, in which reference TRBV7-2 and TRBJ2-2 provide the parts outside the CDR3, is GAGVSQSPSNKVTEKGKDVELRCDPISGHTALYWYRQSLGQGLEFLIYFQGNSAPDKSGLPSDRFSAERTGGSVSTLTIQRTQQEDSAVYLCASSLLSTSTGELFFGEGSRLTVL.

The sample holds a few counts of this clone. V gene TRBV6-1 combines with J gene TRBJ2-7, with D hard to call. Germline V gene lookup returns CDR1 MNHNS and CDR2 SASEGT. CDR3 length equals 13 residues. The V gene lost 7 bases and the J gene lost 7 bases, with 17 bases spanning the gap. CDR3 sequence (DNA): TGTGCCAGCAATGACGCTAAACCTTGGGAGCAGTACTTC. Encoded protein: CASNDAKPWEQYF.

This clone was observed a handful of times. The rearrangement joins TRBV29-1 to TRBJ2-1, with D possibly TRBD1 on 6 matching bases. This CDR3 spans 12 amino acids. Trimming took off 7 bases at V and 3 bases at J, with 10 bases between the two ends. The germline V gene has CDR1 SQVTM and CDR2 ANQGSEA. The CDR3 DNA reads as TGCAGCGCCGGACAGATCTACAATGAGCAGTTCTTC. Residues: CSAGQIYNEQFF.

This clone was detected only a few times. Within the sample, other DNA sequences also encode this same CDR3. The chain combines TRBV20-1 with TRBJ2-5; no firm D call. The V gene's germline CDR1 is DFQATT and CDR2 SNEGSKA (reference sequence). Trimming took 3 bases from V and 1 from J, leaving 3 bases between them. This CDR3 spans 11 amino acids. The CDR3 DNA sequence: TGCAGTGCTAGCGGCCAAGAGACCCAGTACTTC. It specifies CSASGQETQYF.

This chain connects TRBV2 to TRBJ1-1; D unclear. Germline CDR1 is SNHLY and CDR2 is FYNNEI. The CDR3 covers 13 residues. CDR3 nucleotide sequence: TGTGCTTCCTCGATTGGTGTTAACACTGAAGCTTTCTTT. It codes for CASSIGVNTEAFF.

This chain connects TRBV5-1 to TRBJ2-4; 11 positions match TRBD2. The CDR3 spans 15 residues. Germline loops: CDR1 SGHRS, CDR2 YFSETQ. Trimming at V came to 4 bases and at J to 9 bases, leaving 9 bases not matched to a gene. For the CDR3, the DNA is TGCGCCAGCAGCCCAGAACTAGCGGGAGAGACCATTCAGTACTTC. It yields the protein CASSPELAGETIQYF.

The chain uses TRBV7-2 and TRBJ2-5; 12 nucleotides agree with TRBD2. This CDR3 has 16 residues. Germline V gene lookup returns CDR1 SGHTA and CDR2 FQGNSA. After removal of 5 bases from V and 4 bases from J, the junction contained 8 bases not matched to a gene. CDR3 in DNA: TGTGCCAGCAGCCGCCGACTAGCGGGAGATGGAGAGACCCAGTACTTC. Translated, it gives CASSRRLAGDGETQYF.